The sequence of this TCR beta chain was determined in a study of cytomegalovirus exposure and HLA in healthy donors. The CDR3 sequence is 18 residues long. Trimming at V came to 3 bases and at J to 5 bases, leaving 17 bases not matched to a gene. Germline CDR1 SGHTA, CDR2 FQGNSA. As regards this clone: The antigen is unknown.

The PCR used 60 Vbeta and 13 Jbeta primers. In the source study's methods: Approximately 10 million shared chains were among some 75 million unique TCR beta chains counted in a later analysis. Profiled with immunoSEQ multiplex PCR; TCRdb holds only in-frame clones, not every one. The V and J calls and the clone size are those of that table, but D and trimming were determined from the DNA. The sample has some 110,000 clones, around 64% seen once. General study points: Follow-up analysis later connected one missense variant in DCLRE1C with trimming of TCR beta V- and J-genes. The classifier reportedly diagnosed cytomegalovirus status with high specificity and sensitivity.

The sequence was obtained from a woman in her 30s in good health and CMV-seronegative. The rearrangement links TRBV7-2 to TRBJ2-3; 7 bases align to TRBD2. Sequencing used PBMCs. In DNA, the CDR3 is TGTGCCAGCAGCTTCGAGAGTGGGGGGGGGAGTCGACGAGATACGCAGTATTTT. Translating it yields CASSFESGGGSRRDTQYF.